These 7 T cell receptor beta chains came from one sample sequenced in a study of cytomegalovirus exposure and HLA in healthy donors. 60 Vbeta and 13 Jbeta primers were used in PCR. TCRdb's table, derived via immunoSEQ multiplex PCR, lists solely in-frame clones and lacks some. The sample records some 160,000 clones, approximately 79% being singletons. Sequenced input: PBMCs. These receptors were obtained from a woman aged 35 to 49 in good health and CMV-seronegative.

V and J are TRBV9 and TRBJ1-2; possible D gene TRBD1, 5 bases. Germline V gives CDR1 SGDLS, CDR2 YYNGEE. Trimming cost V 0 bases and J 4 bases, with 13 bases left between them. The CDR3 consists of 15 residues. This CDR3 reads CASSVGAGGGYGYTF. CDR3 in DNA: TGTGCCAGCAGCGTAGGCGCGGGGGGGGGCTATGGCTACACCTTC.

The CDR3 region has the DNA TGTGCCAGCAGCCAAGAAGGAGCAAACAATGAGCAGTTCTTC. This translates into CASSQEGANNEQFF. V gene TRBV4-2 combines with J gene TRBJ2-1; D not certain. The V gene's germline CDR1 is LGHNA and CDR2 YNFKEQ. The V and J ends lost 0 bases and 5 bases respectively, with 8 bases between them. This CDR3 spans 14 amino acids.

The chain joins TRBV5-1 to TRBJ1-2, with D unresolved. Germline assignment: CDR1 SGHRS and CDR2 YFSETQ. Trimming removed 4 bases at V and 2 bases at J, with 12 bases between. CDR3 size: 14 residues. CDR3 residues: CASSRDTTNYGYTF. Here the CDR3 DNA reads TGCGCCAGCAGCCGAGACACAACCAACTATGGCTACACCTTC.

This chain connects TRBV2 to TRBJ1-3; D not resolved. The V end lost 4 bases, the J end lost 0 bases, and 10 bases lay between the germline ends. The V gene's germline CDR1 is SNHLY and CDR2 FYNNEI. The CDR3 runs 15 residues. The CDR3 DNA reads TGTGCCAGCAGTGCTGAACGGGACTCTGGAAACACCATATATTTT. This codes for CASSAERDSGNTIYF.

This chain joins TRBV10-3 and TRBJ2-2; TRBD2 matches at 10 bases. The length of the CDR3 is 14 residues. V lost 4 bases, J lost 4 bases, and 0 bases stayed unmatched. Germline assignment: CDR1 ENHRY and CDR2 SYGVKD. CDR3 protein: CAISGTSGTGELFF. The CDR3 nucleotides are TGTGCCATCAGTGGGACTAGCGGCACCGGGGAGCTGTTTTTT.

The chain joins TRBV4-1 to TRBJ2-2, with D perhaps matching TRBD1 (6 bases). The germline CDR1 and CDR2 sequences are MGHRA and YSYEKL. Trimming removed 2 bases from V and 1 base from J, with 11 bases in between. The CDR3 is 16 residues long. The CDR3 loop is CASSQNIQGNTGELFF. The CDR3 DNA reads as TGCGCCAGCAGCCAAAACATACAGGGGAACACCGGGGAGCTGTTTTTT.

The chain recombines TRBV4-1 with TRBJ2-5; 9 bases are shared with TRBD2. The CDR3 extends over 22 amino acids. V was clipped by 2 bases and J by 2 bases; unmatched bases: 24. CDR1 and CDR2 (germline): MGHRA, YSYEKL. The CDR3: CASSQRISGLIGAGGRQETQYF. The CDR3 DNA sequence: TGCGCCAGCAGCCAAAGAATCTCAGGGTTGATAGGAGCGGGAGGTCGGCAAGAGACCCAGTACTTC.